The 20 T cell receptor beta chains reported below all come from one sample, sequenced in a study of T-cell reconstitution after alpha-beta-depleted transplantation in children. TCRbeta library preparation incorporated unique molecular identifiers. Each CDR3 protein is one row after TCRdb ran MiXCR on the PCR reads. The table shows about 460,000 distinct CDR3 sequences, with roughly a tenth occurring only once. The sample consisted of PBMCs, taken before TCRalphabeta/CD19-depleted stem cell transplant. These receptors came from a child aged 2-9 years with inherited bone marrow failure, due to receive a stem cell transplant.

This clonotype was picked up many times. This chain connects TRBV12-3 or TRBV12-4 to TRBJ2-1; unclear D gene. This CDR3 is built from 14 residues. Deletions cut 5 bases from V and 1 base from J, with 9 bases between. The CDR3 region is CASSRAGSYNEQFF. The CDR3 region has the DNA TGTGCCAGCAGTCGGGCAGGTTCCTACAATGAGCAGTTCTTC.

There are many counts of this clonotype. This chain uses TRBV5-5 with TRBJ1-2; D is possibly TRBD1 (5 bases). The CDR3 spans 13 residues. V lost 4 bases to trimming and J lost 4 bases, with 11 bases between them. Germline values: CDR1 SGHKS, CDR2 YYEKEE (reference sequence). The CDR3 DNA reads TGTGCCAGCAGCCGGGACGCCTTCTATGGCTACACCTTC. It translates to CASSRDAFYGYTF.

Many counts were recorded for this clonotype. One junction end does not reproduce the germline sequence, and a read error may be involved. CDR3 residues: CASSLLRPDYEQYF. CDR3 in DNA: TGTGCTAGCAGCTTGTTACGACCGGACTACGAGCAGTACTTC. The chain carries TRBV7-7 and TRBJ2-7, with D unclear. Germline V lookup: CDR1 SSHAT, CDR2 FNYEAQ (reference sequence). This CDR3 contains 14 residues.

This clonotype appeared many times. The chain links TRBV7-2 to TRBJ2-3; 9 bases match TRBD1. Trimming took 1 base from V and 4 from J; bases not matched to a gene: 6. Germline-derived CDR1 and CDR2 are SGHTA and FQGNSA. The CDR3 consists of 16 residues. CDR3 region: CASSLVPRQGADTQYF. The CDR3 DNA reads as TGTGCCAGCAGCTTAGTTCCGAGACAGGGGGCAGATACGCAGTATTTT.

This clonotype was observed at least ten times. This chain's CDR3 is CASSFRSQGQYF. The CDR3 DNA follows: TGTGCCAGCAGCTTTCGGTCGCAGGGACAGTACTTC. The chain carries TRBV7-9 and TRBJ2-5, with TRBD1 as a possible D gene (5 bases). V gave up 3 bases and J gave up 11 bases, with 13 bases separating them. Germline V gene data show CDR1 as SEHNR and CDR2 as FQNEAQ (reference sequence). The CDR3 is made up of 12 amino acids.

This clonotype has a count of ten or more. The chain recombines TRBV20-1 with TRBJ2-7; possibly TRBD2 for D (6 bases). The CDR3 length is 15 residues. Germline lookup yields CDR1 DFQATT and CDR2 SNEGSKA (reference sequence). V lost 0 bases and J lost 0, with 12 bases in between. The CDR3 DNA follows: TGCAGTGCTAGAGATTGGGACTCGTACTCCTACGAGCAGTACTTC. This gives the protein CSARDWDSYSYEQYF.

This clonotype was seen just once. A much more abundant neighbour one base away suggests this may be a read error. V is TRBV7-9 and J is TRBJ2-1; D unclear. CDR1 is SEHNR and CDR2 is FQNEAQ in the germline V gene (reference sequence). The V end was cut by 10 bases, the J end by 10 bases, with 14 bases between. The CDR3 length is 11 residues. CDR3 sequence: CAMMVRPEQFF. DNA for the CDR3: TGTGCCATGATGGTCAGGCCCGAGCAGTTCTTC.

V usage is TRBV6-6 and J usage is TRBJ2-2; 7 nucleotides line up with TRBD2. This CDR3 is built from 13 residues. Germline CDR1 is MNHNY and CDR2 is SVGAGI (reference sequence). The ends lost 10 bases at V and 5 bases at J; junction bases unmatched: 7. The CDR3: CATEGRGTGELFF. The CDR3 DNA follows: TGTGCCACGGAAGGGCGGGGGACCGGGGAGCTGTTTTTT.

This clonotype was detected many times. The chain recombines TRBV9 with TRBJ2-1, with 14 bases identical to TRBD2. Germline V gene lookup returns CDR1 SGDLS and CDR2 YYNGEE. The V gene end was trimmed by 0 bases and the J gene end by 8 bases; junction bases not matched to a gene: 4. The CDR3 runs 16 residues. CDR3 in amino acids: CASSVAPGLAGDEQFF. CDR3 coding DNA: TGTGCCAGCAGCGTAGCGCCGGGACTAGCGGGAGATGAGCAGTTCTTC.

This clonotype was observed at least ten times. CDR3 residues: CASRGLASNYEQYF. The CDR3 DNA reads as TGCGCCAGCAGAGGACTAGCCAGCAACTACGAGCAGTACTTC. This chain joins TRBV10-2 and TRBJ2-7, with 8 bases fitting TRBD2. Trimming cost V 6 bases and J 3 bases; bases outside gene matches: 7. The CDR3 loop spans 14 amino acids. Germline V gene sequence: CDR1 WSHSY, CDR2 SAAADI.

The rearrangement joins TRBV10-3 to TRBJ2-1, with D hard to call. Trimming pared 0 bases from V and 5 bases from J, leaving 8 bases between. Germline V gene sequence: CDR1 ENHRY, CDR2 SYGVKD. The CDR3 has 14 amino acids. The CDR3 here is CAISESTDHNEQFF. For the CDR3, the DNA is TGTGCCATCAGTGAGTCTACAGACCACAATGAGCAGTTCTTC.

This clonotype has more than one count but fewer than ten. The rearrangement links TRBV5-1 to TRBJ2-3; unclear D gene. This CDR3 has 13 residues. V shed 4 bases and J shed 1 base, with 7 bases lying between them. CDR1 and CDR2 (germline): SGHRS, YFSETQ. CDR3 sequence (DNA): TGCGCCAGCAGCCCAGAGCGCACAGATACGCAGTATTTT. It is translated as CASSPERTDTQYF.

The chain is built from TRBV6-4 and TRBJ2-1, with TRBD2 as a possible D gene (6 bases). Germline V gene data show CDR1 as MRHNA and CDR2 as SNTAGT. V dropped 3 bases and J dropped 2 bases, with 14 bases sitting between them. CDR3 length equals 16 residues. CDR3 nucleotide sequence: TGTGCCAGCAGTGAATGGGACTGCTCCCCCTACAATGAGCAGTTCTTC. It specifies CASSEWDCSPYNEQFF.

This clonotype was counted a few times. This chain links TRBV6-2 or TRBV6-3 with TRBJ2-5; maybe TRBD2 (6 bases). Germline-derived CDR1 and CDR2 are MNHEY and SVGEGT. The CDR3 sequence is 13 residues long. V lost 7 bases and J lost 5, with 14 bases in between. CDR3 in amino acids: CASTRDSSETQYF. CDR3 bases: TGTGCCAGCACCAGGGACTCTTCGGAGACCCAGTACTTC.

In its sample, this clonotype was seen many times. As DNA, the CDR3 is TGCGCCAGCAGCTTGGGAGCTACCGAGGGCACCGGGGAGCTGTTTTTT. Residues: CASSLGATEGTGELFF. The rearrangement joins TRBV5-1 to TRBJ2-2; weak D call: TRBD2 (5 bases). Germline V gene sequence: CDR1 SGHRS, CDR2 YFSETQ. The CDR3 consists of 16 residues. Trimming pared 0 bases from V and 4 bases from J, leaving 13 bases between.

This clonotype appeared a few times. The genes are TRBV24-1 and TRBJ2-1; the D is unclear. The V end lost 1 base, the J end lost 10 bases, and 7 bases lay between the germline ends. Germline CDR1 reads KGHDR; CDR2 reads SFDVKD. The CDR3 is made up of 12 amino acids. In nucleotides, the CDR3 is TGTGCCACCAGTGATTTTGGGGTCGAGCAGTTCTTC. Protein: CATSDFGVEQFF.

There are many counts of this clonotype. The rearrangement uses TRBV12-3 or TRBV12-4 and TRBJ2-7; no firm D call. The CDR3 is 14 residues long. Trimming took 1 base from V and 3 from J, leaving 10 bases between them. The CDR3 sequence: CASSLGAVFYEQYF. Written as DNA, the CDR3 is TGTGCCAGCAGTTTAGGTGCGGTTTTCTACGAGCAGTACTTC.

This clonotype was observed many times. The V call is TRBV12-3 or TRBV12-4, the J call TRBJ2-3, with D tentatively TRBD2 (5 bases). V lost 4 bases and J 5 bases, leaving 16 bases between the germline ends. This CDR3 has 15 amino acids. Here the CDR3 DNA reads TGTGCCAGCAGTTCCGTGGCCGTGGCGGGAGATACGCAGTATTTT. Translation gives CASSSVAVAGDTQYF.

Ten or more counts support this clonotype. The rearrangement joins TRBV5-6 to TRBJ2-2; no firm D call. Germline-derived CDR1 and CDR2 are SGHDT and YYEEEE. Trimming took off 2 bases at V and 7 bases at J, with 12 bases between the two ends. The CDR3 length is 14 residues. The CDR3 protein is CASSLGRSIGELFF. The CDR3 region has the DNA TGTGCCAGCAGCTTAGGCAGGTCTATCGGGGAGCTGTTTTTT. Together with reference TRBV5-6 and TRBJ2-2, the CDR3 gives the full variable domain: DAGVTQSPTHLIKTRGQQVTLRCSPKSGHDTVSWYQQALGQGPQFIFQYYEEEERQRGNFPDRFSGHQFPNYSSELNVNALLLGDSALYLCASSLGRSIGELFFGEGSRLTVL.

The chain is built from TRBV7-2 and TRBJ1-2; possible D gene TRBD1, 5 bases. CDR3 size: 16 residues. Deletions cut 4 bases from V and 3 bases from J, with 18 bases between. The germline V gene encodes CDR1 SGHTA and CDR2 FQGNSA. CDR3 sequence: CASSSGRRDAYYGYTF. As DNA, the CDR3 is TGTGCCAGCAGCTCCGGACGCCGGGACGCCTACTATGGCTACACCTTC.